This T cell receptor (beta chain) was retrieved from a study of T cell changes during pregnancy in multiple sclerosis. Generated by immunoSEQ multiplex PCR, the TCRdb table keeps only in-frame clones and is missing some. Of about 71,000 clones listed, more than 85% were seen once; the top ten hold roughly 5.7%. This clone was counted a single time. Per the germline V gene, CDR1 is SEHNR and CDR2 is FQNEAQ (reference sequence). The CDR3 length is 14 residues. V gave up 6 bases and J gave up 2 bases; unmatched junction bases: 6. The sample consisted of CD8+ T cells from peripheral blood mononuclear cells, taken before pregnancy. The source is a female donor with multiple sclerosis, enrolled in a pregnancy study. J is TRBJ2-5 and V is TRBV7-9; 7 bases agree with TRBD2. CDR3 in amino acids: CASSTWTSQETQYF. Here the CDR3 DNA reads TGTGCCAGCAGTACGTGGACTAGTCAAGAGACCCAGTACTTC. Full variable domain (rest looked up from reference TRBV7-9 and TRBJ2-5): DTGVSQNPRHKITKRGQNVTFRCDPISEHNRLYWYRQTLGQGPEFLTYFQNEAQLEKSRLLSDRFSAERPKGSFSTLEIQRTEQGDSAMYLCASSTWTSQETQYFGPGTRLLVL.